One and the same sample provided the 19 T cell receptor beta chains below, sequenced in a study of blood T cell repertoires in COVID-19. The repertoire was sequenced with immunoSEQ multiplex PCR; TCRdb's copy has only in-frame clones and lacks some. This repertoire shows fewer than 200,000 clones, less than 85% found once; its top ten account for approximately 4.7%. Sequencing was carried out using PBMCs or T cells enriched from blood (not recorded which). All receptors come from a woman aged 45-65 years who had recovered from COVID-19.

The chain uses TRBV6-1 and TRBJ2-3; no firm D call. V was shortened by 1 base and J by 6 bases, with 5 bases between the two germline ends. Germline V gene sequence: CDR1 MNHNS, CDR2 SASEGT. CDR3 length: 12 amino acids. Here the CDR3 DNA reads TGTGCCAGCAGTGAAGTGGAGGATACGCAGTATTTT. Amino acids: CASSEVEDTQYF.

The chain is built from TRBV6-5 and TRBJ1-2, with D perhaps matching TRBD1 (5 bases). This CDR3 has 12 residues. CDR1 is MNHEY, CDR2 SVGAGI, per germline. Trimming cost V 4 bases and J 10 bases, with 13 bases left between them. Here the CDR3 reads CASSSWQGPYTF. In nucleotides, the CDR3 is TGTGCCAGCAGTTCGTGGCAGGGCCCCTACACCTTC.

This clone was found a few times. The V and J genes are TRBV28 and TRBJ1-6; 8 bases are a match to TRBD1. The CDR3 is 14 residues long. Germline V gene lookup returns CDR1 MDHEN and CDR2 SYDVKM. With 3 bases clipped from V and 5 bases from J, the junction kept 0 bases outside the gene matches. CDR3 region: CASSLDRDNSPLHF. Written as DNA, the CDR3 is TGTGCCAGCAGTTTGGACAGGGATAATTCACCCCTCCACTTT. Using reference TRBV28 and TRBJ1-6 for the parts outside the CDR3, the full variable domain is DVKVTQSSRYLVKRTGEKVFLECVQDMDHENMFWYRQDPGLGLRLIYFSYDVKMKEKGDIPEGYSVSREKKERFSLILESASTNQTSMYLCASSLDRDNSPLHFGNGTRLTVT.

J is TRBJ1-1 and V is TRBV6-5; D is ambiguous. The CDR3 is 15 residues long. Germline loops: CDR1 MNHEY, CDR2 SVGAGI. Trimming cost V 4 bases and J 2 bases, with 14 bases left between them. In DNA, the CDR3 is TGTGCCAGCAGTTCGGAATGGGCCTCTAACACTGAAGCTTTCTTT. Protein product: CASSSEWASNTEAFF.

The V and J genes are TRBV6-1 and TRBJ2-3; maybe TRBD2 (7 bases). V dropped 0 bases and J dropped 0 bases, with 10 bases sitting between them. CDR1 is MNHNS and CDR2 is SASEGT in the germline V gene. The CDR3 runs to 16 residues. The CDR3 reads CASSEAAGASTDTQYF. CDR3 in DNA: TGTGCCAGCAGTGAAGCGGCGGGGGCTAGCACAGATACGCAGTATTTT.

The V call is TRBV29-1, the J call TRBJ2-5, with 11 nucleotides matching TRBD2. The V and J ends lost 6 bases and 1 base, in that order; junction bases with no gene match: 4. The length of the CDR3 is 14 residues. The germline V gene encodes CDR1 SQVTM and CDR2 ANQGSEA. The CDR3 sequence: CSVPGLAGQETQYF. The CDR3 nucleotides read TGCAGCGTGCCTGGACTAGCGGGCCAAGAGACCCAGTACTTC.

This chain connects TRBV5-1 to TRBJ2-3; D is unclear. Looked up from germline, CDR1 is SGHRS and CDR2 is YFSETQ. There are 12 residues in the CDR3. V was clipped by 3 bases and J by 0 bases, with 2 bases between them. CDR3 DNA sequence: TGCGCCAGCAGCTCTAGCACAGATACGCAGTATTTT. Translation gives CASSSSTDTQYF. Full variable domain (outside the CDR3, taken from reference TRBV5-1 and TRBJ2-3): KAGVTQTPRYLIKTRGQQVTLSCSPISGHRSVSWYQQTPGQGLQFLFEYFSETQRNKGNFPGRFSGRQFSNSRSEMNVSTLELGDSALYLCASSSSTDTQYFGPGTRLTVL.

The chain has TRBV6-2 or TRBV6-3 and TRBJ2-7; TRBD1 might be the D (6 bases). The ends were cut back, 5 bases at V and 4 bases at J, with 18 bases in the middle. Germline-derived CDR1 and CDR2 are MNHEY and SVGEGT. There are 15 residues in the CDR3. CDR3 nucleotides: TGTGCCAGCAGTACCCCGACAGGCCTCCCATACGAGCAGTACGTC. This sequence encodes CASSTPTGLPYEQYV.

V is TRBV4-1 and J is TRBJ2-1; 10 nucleotides agree with TRBD2. Germline CDR1 and CDR2: MGHRA and YSYEKL. Trimming took 3 bases from V and 5 from J; bases not matched to a gene: 22. CDR3 length: 21 amino acids. The CDR3 DNA follows: TGCGCCAGCAGCCACCACGGCGGGCTAGCGGGAGAGGTCGTAAGGGACAATGAGCAGTTCTTC. The encoded protein is CASSHHGGLAGEVVRDNEQFF.

The chain links TRBV2 to TRBJ1-5; the D gene is possibly TRBD1 (5 bases). Germline CDR1 and CDR2: SNHLY and FYNNEI. The V end lost 4 bases, the J end lost 2 bases, and 9 bases lay between the germline ends. This CDR3 is 14 amino acids long. The CDR3 loop is CASSGRGGNQPQHF. The CDR3, as DNA: TGTGCCAGCAGTGGCCGGGGGGGCAATCAGCCCCAGCATTTT.

The genes are TRBV2 and TRBJ1-1; D perhaps matches TRBD1 (5 bases). The length of the CDR3 is 12 residues. Looked up from germline, CDR1 is SNHLY and CDR2 is FYNNEI. Trimming took 6 bases from V and 11 from J, leaving 16 bases between them. CDR3 in amino acids: CASRRSEGRAFF. The CDR3 DNA reads as TGTGCCAGCAGGCGGTCGGAGGGGAGGGCTTTCTTT.

This clone occurred once. DNA of the CDR3: TGTGCCAGCAAACAGGAGGACAGGGTTAATTCACCCCTCCACTTT. Protein sequence: CASKQEDRVNSPLHF. The chain carries TRBV6-5 and TRBJ1-6; 8 positions agree with TRBD1. The CDR3 is made up of 15 amino acids. The ends lost 7 bases at V and 6 bases at J; junction bases unmatched: 8. CDR1 and CDR2 (germline): MNHEY, SVGAGI.

The chain links TRBV5-4 to TRBJ2-1, with 9 bases aligning to TRBD2. V was clipped by 4 bases and J by 4 bases; unmatched bases: 12. The CDR3 has 17 residues. The germline V gene has CDR1 SGHNT and CDR2 YYREEE (reference sequence). This CDR3 is CASSPGGGGRVYNEQFF. In DNA form, the CDR3 reads TGTGCCAGCAGCCCGGGGGGCGGCGGGAGGGTTTACAATGAGCAGTTCTTC.

V usage is TRBV4-1 and J usage is TRBJ1-2; D is ambiguous. CDR1 and CDR2 (germline): MGHRA, YSYEKL. Trimming stripped 5 bases from V and 1 base from J, with 8 bases between. CDR3 length: 13 amino acids. The CDR3 bases are TGCGCCAGCAGCTCTTACTATAACTATGGCTACACCTTC. The encoded protein is CASSSYYNYGYTF.

This clone occurred a few times. The V call is TRBV7-9, the J call TRBJ1-1; the match to TRBD1 covers 10 bases. V gave up 6 bases and J gave up 5 bases; unmatched junction bases: 6. The CDR3 is made up of 14 amino acids. Germline V gene data show CDR1 as SEHNR and CDR2 as FQNEAQ (reference sequence). The CDR3 region has the DNA TGTGCCAGCAGTCGACAGGGGGCGAGGACTGAAGCTTTCTTT. Amino acid sequence: CASSRQGARTEAFF.

This clone was counted a few times. J is TRBJ1-1 and V is TRBV11-2, with TRBD1 as a possible D gene (5 bases). The length of the CDR3 is 15 residues. Germline V gives CDR1 SGHAT, CDR2 FQNNGV. The germline V and J ends were trimmed by 1 base and 0 bases, with 9 bases remaining between them. The CDR3 sequence is CASSLVSGVNTEAFF. The CDR3 bases are TGTGCCAGCAGCTTAGTCTCGGGGGTGAACACTGAAGCTTTCTTT.

The chain has TRBV6-1 and TRBJ2-1; 10 bases are shared with TRBD1. Trimming removed 3 bases from V and 7 bases from J; junction bases left unmatched: 9. This CDR3 has 16 amino acids. Germline V gives CDR1 MNHNS, CDR2 SASEGT. CDR3 in DNA: TGTGCCAGCAGTGATTTGGTGACAGGGGGCCGGAATGAGCAGTTCTTC. It specifies CASSDLVTGGRNEQFF.

The chain is built from TRBV18 and TRBJ1-1; D is ambiguous. Germline V CDR1 and CDR2: KGHSH, LQKENI. The CDR3 is 14 residues long. Deletions cut 3 bases from V and 4 bases from J, with 12 bases between. Written as DNA, the CDR3 is TGTGCCAGCTCACCGAGCCTAGGAGGCACTGAAGCTTTCTTT. Its translation: CASSPSLGGTEAFF.

The rearrangement joins TRBV19 to TRBJ1-2, with D possibly being TRBD1 (5 bases). The CDR3 spans 14 residues. The V and J ends lost 5 bases and 5 bases respectively, with 15 bases between them. Germline V CDR1 and CDR2: LNHDA, SQIVND (reference sequence). In DNA form, the CDR3 reads TGTGCCAGTAGTGCGGGGCCGCTATTATATGGCTACACCTTC. Translating gives CASSAGPLLYGYTF.